This TCR beta chain was found in a study of shared clonotypes between healthy human individuals. Terminally differentiated effector memory CD45RA+ cells were excluded by CCR7 positive selection of CD45RO-negative cells. Replicate PCRs for sorted subsets used around 200 ng DNA; this equaled 25,000 to 30,000 T cell genomes. Clones were sequenced by immunoSEQ multiplex PCR, and TCRdb holds only the in-frame ones, with some missing. The sample yields about 2 million clones, approximately 95% seen once. As to this clone: What it recognizes is unknown.

From germline, CDR1 is SGHVS and CDR2 FNYEAQ. V shed 5 bases and J 5 bases; nucleotides not matched to a gene: 6. The CDR3 consists of 15 residues. Study-level results: It was anticipated that sequencing depth would influence how many clonotypes donors shared. A few donors shared approximately 5% of their naive CD4 clonotypes.

The receptor's source is a young man in good health. J is TRBJ2-2 and V is TRBV7-6; TRBD1 matches at 9 bases. The specimen was naive CD8+ T cells sorted from blood. CDR3 loop: CASSDRDRVTGELFF. For the CDR3, the DNA is TGTGCCAGCAGCGACCGGGACAGGGTTACCGGGGAGCTGTTTTTT.